What follows describes a single TCR beta chain. This entry belongs to a study of long-term antiretroviral therapy in people with HIV. The germline gives CDR1 SNHLY, CDR2 FYNNEI. There are 19 residues in the CDR3. Germline trimming cut 9 bases from V and 2 bases from J; bases unmatched to any gene: 20. Investigators performed immunoSEQ version v3.0 at survey level. The method was immunoSEQ multiplex PCR; TCRdb's version includes in-frame clones alone and lacks a portion of them. This sample has around 9,200 clones, with around 84% found just once. This sequence originates from a middle-aged man with HIV. The chain recombines TRBV2 with TRBJ2-3; 10 nucleotides line up with TRBD2. Here the sequenced sample was unsorted PBMCs, taken 0.6 years before starting antiretroviral therapy. The CDR3 nucleotides are TGTGCCAGTCCCGCGGGGCTAGCGGGGGTTCCCCTAACCACAGATACGCAGTATTTT. This encodes CASPAGLAGVPLTTDTQYF.